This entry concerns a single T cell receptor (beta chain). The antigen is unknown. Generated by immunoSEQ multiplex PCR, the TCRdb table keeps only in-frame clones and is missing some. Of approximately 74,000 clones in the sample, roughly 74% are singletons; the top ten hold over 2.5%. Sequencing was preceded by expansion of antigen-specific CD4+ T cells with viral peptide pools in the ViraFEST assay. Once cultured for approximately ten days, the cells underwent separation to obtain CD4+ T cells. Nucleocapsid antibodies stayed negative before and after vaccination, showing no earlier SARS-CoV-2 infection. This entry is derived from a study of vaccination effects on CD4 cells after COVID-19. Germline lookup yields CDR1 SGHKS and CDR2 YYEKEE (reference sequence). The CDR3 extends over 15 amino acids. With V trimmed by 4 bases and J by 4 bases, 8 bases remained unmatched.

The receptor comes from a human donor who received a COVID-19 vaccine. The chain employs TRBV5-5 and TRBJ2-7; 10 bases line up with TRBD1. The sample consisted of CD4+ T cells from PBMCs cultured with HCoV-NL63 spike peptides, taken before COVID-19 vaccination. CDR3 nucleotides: TGTGCCAGCAGCCCCGGGACAGGGGATAGGTACGAGCAGTACGTC. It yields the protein CASSPGTGDRYEQYV.